The text below deals with one T cell receptor (beta chain). The source of the sample is a study of blood T cell repertoires in COVID-19. The repertoire was sequenced with immunoSEQ multiplex PCR; TCRdb's copy has only in-frame clones and lacks some. The sample has under 250,000 clones, about four fifths seen once. CDR3 length: 11 amino acids. V lost 11 bases and J lost 4, with 11 bases in between. The germline V gene encodes CDR1 MNHNY and CDR2 SVGAGI (reference sequence). The clonotype comes from a man aged 55-75 years who had recovered from COVID-19. What was sequenced was PBMCs or T cells enriched from blood (not recorded which). The chain has TRBV6-6 and TRBJ1-2, with a possible D match to TRBD1 (5 bases). DNA for the CDR3: TGTGCCGAAGGGACTGGCTATGGCTACACCTTC. This translates into CAEGTGYGYTF.